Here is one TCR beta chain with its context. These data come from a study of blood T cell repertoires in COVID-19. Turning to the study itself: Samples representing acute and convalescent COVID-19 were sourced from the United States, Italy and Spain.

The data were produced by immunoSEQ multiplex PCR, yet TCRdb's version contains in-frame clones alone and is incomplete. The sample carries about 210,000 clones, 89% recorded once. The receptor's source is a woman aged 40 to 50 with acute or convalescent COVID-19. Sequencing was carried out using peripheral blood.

CDR3 protein: CASSVGGAGSPYGYTF. The CDR3 bases are TGTGCCAGCAGCGTAGGAGGTGCAGGGTCCCCCTATGGCTACACCTTC. This chain uses TRBV9 with TRBJ1-2; tentatively, D is TRBD1 (5 bases). Trimming stripped 0 bases from V and 4 bases from J, with 16 bases between. Germline CDR1 is SGDLS and CDR2 is YYNGEE. This CDR3 region has 16 residues.